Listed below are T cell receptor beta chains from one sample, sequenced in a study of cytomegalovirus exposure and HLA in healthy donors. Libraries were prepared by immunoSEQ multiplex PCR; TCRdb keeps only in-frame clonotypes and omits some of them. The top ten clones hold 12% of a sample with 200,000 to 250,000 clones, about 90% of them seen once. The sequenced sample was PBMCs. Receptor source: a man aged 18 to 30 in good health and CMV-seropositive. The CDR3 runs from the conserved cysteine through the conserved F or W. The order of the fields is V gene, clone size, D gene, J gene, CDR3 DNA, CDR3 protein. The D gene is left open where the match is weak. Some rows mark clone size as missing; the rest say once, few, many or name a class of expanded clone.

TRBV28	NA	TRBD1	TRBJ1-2	TGTGCCAGCAGTTCAGACAGGGGGTCCCATCCGGTGGGCTACACCTTC	CASSSDRGSHPVGYTF
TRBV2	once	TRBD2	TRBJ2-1	TGTGCCAGCAGTGACGGAAGCGGGAGACTATACAATGAGCAGTTCTTC	CASSDGSGRLYNEQFF
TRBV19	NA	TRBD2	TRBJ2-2	TGTGCCAGTAGTATAGGGGGAGGGATGGCCGGGGAGCTGTTTTTT	CASSIGGGMAGELFF
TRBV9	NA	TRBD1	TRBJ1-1	TGTGCCAGCGAGAGGGACAGCAACACTGAAGCTTTCTTT	CASERDSNTEAFF
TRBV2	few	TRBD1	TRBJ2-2	TGTGCCAGCAGTGGGGACAGGGGGGTGCTAGCGGGAACCGGGGAGCTGTTTTTT	CASSGDRGVLAGTGELFF
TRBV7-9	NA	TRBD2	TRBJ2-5	TGTGCCAGCAGCACTTTAGCGGGAGCTAGGACCCAGTACTTC	CASSTLAGARTQYF
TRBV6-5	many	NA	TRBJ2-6	TGTGCCAGCAGGACGCTTGGGGCCAACGTCCTGACTTTC	CASRTLGANVLTF
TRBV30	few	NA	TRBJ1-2	TGTGCCTGCAGCGCCCAAAGGGGAAGGCACTATGGCTACACCTTC	CACSAQRGRHYGYTF
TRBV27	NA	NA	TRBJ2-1	TGTGCCAGCAGTCTTCAACAGGGGGACTATAGGTACAATGAGCAGTTCTTC	CASSLQQGDYRYNEQFF
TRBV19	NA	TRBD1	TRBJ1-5	TGTGCCACCGGGGACAGCCGATATCAGCCCCAGCATTTT	CATGDSRYQPQHF
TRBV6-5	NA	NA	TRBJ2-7	TGTGCCAGCAGTTATAGGGGGGAGCAGTACTTC	CASSYRGEQYF
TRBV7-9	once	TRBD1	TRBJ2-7	TGTGCCAGCAGCGTGGGACAGGGGGTCTCCTACGAGCAGTACTTC	CASSVGQGVSYEQYF
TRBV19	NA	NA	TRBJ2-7	TGTGCCAGTAGCACCCCGTACGAGCAGTACTTC	CASSTPYEQYF
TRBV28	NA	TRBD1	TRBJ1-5	TGTGCCAGCAGTCTCCGTGCAGGGGGAAGTCAGCCCCAGCATTTT	CASSLRAGGSQPQHF
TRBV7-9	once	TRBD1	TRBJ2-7	TGTGCCAGCAGCTCCGGACAGGGGACCCACGAGCAGTACTTC	CASSSGQGTHEQYF
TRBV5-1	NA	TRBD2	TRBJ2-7	TGCGCCAGCAGCATACTAGCGGGAGGGAGCTACGAGCAGTACTTC	CASSILAGGSYEQYF
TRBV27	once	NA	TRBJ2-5	TGTGCCAGCAGTCAGACCGTTGGGACCCAGTACTTC	CASSQTVGTQYF
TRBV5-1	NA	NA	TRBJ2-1	TGCGCCAGCAGCTTGGCCATTAAGCGGAACAATGAGCAGTTCTTC	CASSLAIKRNNEQFF
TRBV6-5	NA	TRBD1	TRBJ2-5	TGTGCCAGCAGTTACCGGGACAGCGATTTGTCGACCCAGTACTTC	CASSYRDSDLSTQYF
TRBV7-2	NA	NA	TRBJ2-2	TGTGCCAGCAGCCCGTGGGCAGTCCCGAACACCGGGGAGCTGTTTTTT	CASSPWAVPNTGELFF
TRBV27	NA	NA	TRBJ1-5	TGTGCCAGCAGTTTAAATGATTGGTATAGCAATCAGCCCCAGCATTTT	CASSLNDWYSNQPQHF
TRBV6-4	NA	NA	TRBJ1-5	TGTGCCAGCAGTGACCTGGGGATCCCGTATCAGCCCCAGCATTTT	CASSDLGIPYQPQHF
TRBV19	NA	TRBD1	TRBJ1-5	TGTGCCAGTAGTTCCAGGACAGGGCTGGTGGATCAGCCCCAGCATTTT	CASSSRTGLVDQPQHF
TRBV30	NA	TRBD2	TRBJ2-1	TGTGCCTTTAGGGGCCTAGCGGGAGCCAACAATGAGCAGTTCTTC	CAFRGLAGANNEQFF
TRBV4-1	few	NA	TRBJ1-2	TGCGCCAGCACTACCGACAGCTATGGCTACACCTTC	CASTTDSYGYTF
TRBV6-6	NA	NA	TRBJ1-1	TGTGCCAGCAGTCCCTCTAGGGCAGGGCCGGTTGAAGCTTTCTTT	CASSPSRAGPVEAFF
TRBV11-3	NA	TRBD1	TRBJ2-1	TGTGCCAGCAGCTTCGGACAGGGAAATTACAATGAGCAGTTCTTC	CASSFGQGNYNEQFF
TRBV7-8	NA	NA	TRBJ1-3	TGTGCCAGCAGCTTTCGGGCAGCTGGAAACACCATATATTTT	CASSFRAAGNTIYF
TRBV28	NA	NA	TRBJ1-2	TGTGCCAGCAGTTTACTGGCAGGGGACTATGGCTACACCTTC	CASSLLAGDYGYTF
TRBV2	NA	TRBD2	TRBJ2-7	TGTGCCAGCAGTTGGGCACTAGCGGGAGGGACCTACGAGCAGTACTTC	CASSWALAGGTYEQYF
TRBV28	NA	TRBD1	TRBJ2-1	TGTGCCAGCAAGTACAGGGGCCTGAGTAATGAGCAGTTCTTC	CASKYRGLSNEQFF
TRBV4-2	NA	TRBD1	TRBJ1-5	TGTGCCAGCAGCCAAGATCAGCCAGGGGGTCAGCCCCAGCATTTT	CASSQDQPGGQPQHF
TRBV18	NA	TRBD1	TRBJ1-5	TGTGCCAGCTCACTTGGGACAGGGGCCAGCAATCAGCCCCAGCATTTT	CASSLGTGASNQPQHF
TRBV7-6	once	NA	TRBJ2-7	TGTGCCAGCAGCTTAGCGCCCGTCTACGAGCAGTACTTC	CASSLAPVYEQYF
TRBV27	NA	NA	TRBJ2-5	TGTGCCAGCAGTGCCCTGGGATCCGAGACCCAGTACTTC	CASSALGSETQYF
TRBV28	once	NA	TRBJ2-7	TGTGCCAGCAGCCTCGGACCGGAGCAGTACTTC	CASSLGPEQYF
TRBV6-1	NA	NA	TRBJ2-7	TGTGCCAGCAGGCCGGGCGGCGAGGTCGAGCAGTACTTC	CASRPGGEVEQYF
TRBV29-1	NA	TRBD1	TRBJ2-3	TGCAGCGTTGGGGGACAGGGGATTAGCACAGATACGCAGTATTTT	CSVGGQGISTDTQYF
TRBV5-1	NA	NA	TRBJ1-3	TGCGCCAGCAGCTTCACATCCCTCAGGGGTCTTCCCGTCTTCTCTGGAAACACCATATATTTT	CASSFTSLRGLPVFSGNTIYF
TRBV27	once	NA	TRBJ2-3	TGTGCCAGCACCGGTGGCACTTACACAGATACGCAGTATTTT	CASTGGTYTDTQYF
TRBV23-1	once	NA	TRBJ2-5	TGCGCCAGCGGGCCGCCAGGGTACCAAGAGACCCAGTACTTC	CASGPPGYQETQYF
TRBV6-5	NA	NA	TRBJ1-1	TGTGCCAGCACCCTTTCAGTGAACACTGAAGCTTTCTTT	CASTLSVNTEAFF
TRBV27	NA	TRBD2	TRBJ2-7	TGTGCCAGCAGTTTATCAACGGGAGGGCCTTACGAGCAGTACTTC	CASSLSTGGPYEQYF
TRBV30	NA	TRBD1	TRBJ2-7	TGTGCCTGGGCCCCCCCCCTCGGACAGGGGGCGCGGGAGCAGTACTTC	CAWAPPLGQGAREQYF
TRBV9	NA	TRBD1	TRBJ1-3	TGTGCCAGCAGCGTTACAGGGGGCAATGGTGGAAACACCATATATTTT	CASSVTGGNGGNTIYF
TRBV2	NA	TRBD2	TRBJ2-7	TGTGCCAGCAGGCCGCTAGCGGAACTCTACGAGCAGTACTTC	CASRPLAELYEQYF
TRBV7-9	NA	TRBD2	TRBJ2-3	TGTGCCAGCAGCTCCCTAGCGGGAGCGGCCCCAGATACGCAGTATTTT	CASSSLAGAAPDTQYF
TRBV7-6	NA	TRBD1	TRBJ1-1	TGTGCCAGCAGCTGGGACAGGGACGCTGAAGCTTTCTTT	CASSWDRDAEAFF
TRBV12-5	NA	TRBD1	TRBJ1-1	TGTGCTAGTGGTTTAGGACAGGGTGGTAGCACTGAAGCTTTCTTT	CASGLGQGGSTEAFF
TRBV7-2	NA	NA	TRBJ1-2	TGTGCCAGCAGCCGGGGTTACTATGGCTACACCTTC	CASSRGYYGYTF
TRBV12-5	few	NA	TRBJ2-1	TGTGCTAGTGGTTTGGGGTCAGGGGGGAATGAGCAGTTCTTC	CASGLGSGGNEQFF
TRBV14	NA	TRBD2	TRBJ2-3	TGTGCCAGCAGCCTCGGACTAGGAACTAGCACAGATACGCAGTATTTT	CASSLGLGTSTDTQYF
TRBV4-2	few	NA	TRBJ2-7	TGTGCCAGCAGCCAAGATTCTTCTCCGGGCACCTACGAGCAGTACTTC	CASSQDSSPGTYEQYF
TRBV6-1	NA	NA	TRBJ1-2	TGTGCCAGCAGTGAGCAGGGCCATGCCTATGGCTACACCTTC	CASSEQGHAYGYTF
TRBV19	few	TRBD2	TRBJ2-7	TGTGCCAGTAGTATCTCAGCGGGAGGGAGCAACGAGCAGTACTTC	CASSISAGGSNEQYF